This record covers a single TCR beta chain. Its antigen is unknown. The data are from a study of a mutant IDH1 vaccine in newly diagnosed glioma. Points from the study as a whole: Among patients, 90% to 95% showed immune responses induced by the vaccine. There seemed to be no relation between pseudoprogression and changes in top peripheral T cell clonotypes.

The time point was: week 47, end of study. Each dose delivered 300 ug of mutant IDH1 20-mer peptide subcutaneously with imiquimod. Patients, over weeks 1, 3, 5, 7, 11, 15, 19 and 23, received a total of eight vaccinations. Only in-frame clones appear in the TCRdb table, and some are missing; sequencing was by immunoSEQ multiplex PCR. This sample has tens of thousands of clones, with over 80% found just once. The germline V gene encodes CDR1 SGDLS and CDR2 YYNGEE. The CDR3 is made up of 17 amino acids. With V trimmed by 3 bases and J by 3 bases, 6 bases remained unmatched. V is TRBV9 and J is TRBJ2-1, with 13 positions matching TRBD2. The specimen comprised PBMCs, sampled from a glioma patient whose treatment included an IDH1 peptide vaccine. The TCR was taken from a man between 40 and 49 years old with glioma. Some clones in this sample may be carry-over from other donors' samples. Here the CDR3 reads CASSARLAGGGYNEQFF. The DNA of the CDR3 is TGTGCCAGCAGCGCCCGACTAGCGGGGGGTGGCTACAATGAGCAGTTCTTC.